These T cell receptor beta chains were read from a single sample in a study of T-cell reconstitution after alpha-beta-depleted transplantation in children. TCRdb used MiXCR to reprocess the PCR reads, holding one entry per CDR3 protein. The sample shows 700,000 or so distinct CDR3 sequences, 13% of them seen only once. Here the sequenced sample was PBMCs, taken before TCRalphabeta/CD19-depleted stem cell transplant. The receptors shown here come from a girl between 2 and 10 years old with congenital amegakaryocytic thrombocytopenia, due to receive a stem cell transplant. Both conserved end residues are trimmed from each CDR3.

J | V | CDR3
TRBJ2-1 | TRBV7-9 | ASSSQRGTNEQF
TRBJ2-5 | TRBV5-5 | ASRLDGGETQY
TRBJ2-7 | TRBV10-3 | AIRGAGALEQY
TRBJ2-1 | TRBV11-2 | ASSYEAGSNNEQF
TRBJ1-2 | TRBV10-3 | AITPNYGYT
TRBJ2-7 | TRBV3-1 | ASSQGGDEQY
TRBJ2-7 | TRBV5-1 | ASSFGQVSSYEQY
TRBJ1-1 | TRBV20-1 | SARLGGDTEAF
TRBJ2-7 | TRBV3-1 | ASSRGRDTSSYEQY
TRBJ1-2 | TRBV10-3 | AIRPGGADGYT
TRBJ2-6 | TRBV13 | ASSLLSGAGANVLT
TRBJ1-6 | TRBV12-3/TRBV12-4 | ASSFGVLGSPLH
TRBJ2-1 | TRBV27 | ASSWGRDNEQF
TRBJ2-7 | TRBV29-1 | SVSGTGESYEQY
TRBJ2-5 | TRBV12-3/TRBV12-4 | ASSPGQDQETQY
TRBJ1-1 | TRBV5-1 | ASSFGGQGAEAF
TRBJ2-1 | TRBV4-2 | ASTQVTSGRNNEQF
TRBJ2-3 | TRBV6-4 | ASSDDPFGSTDTQY
TRBJ2-5 | TRBV29-1 | SVSLKYQETQY
TRBJ2-3 | TRBV7-3 | ASSPLGARTKADTQY
TRBJ1-6 | TRBV7-9 | ASSLGRNLH
TRBJ1-2 | TRBV12-3/TRBV12-4 | ASSDPVVGYT
TRBJ2-5 | TRBV20-1 | SARREFQETQY
TRBJ1-2 | TRBV29-1 | SVEPQGPHGYT
TRBJ2-1 | TRBV20-1 | SAPRVENYNEQF
TRBJ2-6 | TRBV10-3 | AISDYGLGVASGANVLT
TRBJ1-4 | TRBV20-1 | SAIVSGSGVHEKLF
TRBJ2-7 | TRBV20-1 | SAIAGVGDEQY
TRBJ2-3 | TRBV7-3 | ASSLKQGATDTQY
TRBJ1-5 | TRBV3-1 | ASSPNRGSDQPQH
TRBJ2-7 | TRBV20-1 | SAPRDRVSYEQY
TRBJ2-3 | TRBV5-1 | ASSLTPTDTQY
TRBJ2-7 | TRBV7-8 | ASSLAAWAGDKEQY
TRBJ1-2 | TRBV30 | AWTVSQAGGYT
TRBJ2-5 | TRBV3-1 | ASSHQREETQY
TRBJ2-7 | TRBV4-1 | ASSPQMGLAGVDEQY
TRBJ2-3 | TRBV27 | ASSLESFRGGSTDTQY
TRBJ2-5 | TRBV29-1 | SVVTVQETQY
TRBJ2-7 | TRBV7-2 | ASSPQPGATYEQY
TRBJ2-1 | TRBV7-6 | ASLGGPYNEQF
TRBJ1-5 | TRBV6-5 | ASSSTGSNQPQH
TRBJ2-2 | TRBV4-2 | ASSQEDRPGELF
TRBJ2-1 | TRBV10-3 | AISEAVSSYNEQF
TRBJ2-1 | TRBV20-1 | SAPWASGGNEQF
TRBJ1-1 | TRBV18 | ASSPPENTEAF
TRBJ2-1 | TRBV5-1 | ASSLGSNEQF
TRBJ2-2 | TRBV7-6 | ASSSSTNTGELF
TRBJ1-5 | TRBV30 | AWSGRGDNQPQH